This paragraph reports one TCR beta chain. These data belong to a study of control samples from healthy donors and cancer patients. Assay: immunoSEQ multiplex PCR; the TCRdb copy retains only in-frame clones and omits some. Of 18,000 or so clones in the sample, 86% were seen once. Trimming removed 2 bases from V and 2 bases from J; junction bases left unmatched: 11. The CDR3 runs to 18 residues. Germline V CDR1 and CDR2: SEHNR, FQNEAQ (reference sequence). Input material: PBMCs. The clonotype originates from a woman aged 70 to 79 with colorectal cancer. The rearrangement uses TRBV7-9 and TRBJ2-3; 9 bases match TRBD1. CDR3 in DNA: TGTGCCAGCAGCTTATCAAAGGGACAGGGCGCGGACACAGATACGCAGTATTTT. It codes for CASSLSKGQGADTDTQYF.